This TCR beta chain emerged from a study of blood T cells in healthy people across ages. This clonotype was observed a handful of times. With a J-beta primer mix and a sample-barcoded 5' primer, a second PCR ran about 7 to 12 cycles. MiXCR, run by TCRdb on the 5' RACE reads, gives a single entry per CDR3 protein. The table shows over 500,000 distinct CDR3 sequences, with about 26% occurring only once. V was pared by 0 bases and J by 3 bases, with 5 bases between. CDR3 length equals 13 residues. CDR1 MGHRA and CDR2 YSYEKL come from the germline V gene. These data were likewise used in another study, on T cells of mothers and their children.

The chain couples TRBV4-1 to TRBJ2-5; D is undetermined. This receptor was identified in a boy aged 2 to 10 in good health. Input material: blood. The CDR3 region has the DNA TGCGCCAGCAGCCAAGAACAGAAAGAGACCCAGTACTTC. Translated: CASSQEQKETQYF.